The 18 T cell receptor beta chains below come from one sample, sequenced in a study of prognosis after radiotherapy for stage I lung cancer. Starting from genomic DNA, TCR beta CDR3 was amplified through two-round multiplex PCR. First-round PCR employed TRBV- and TRBJ-specific primers for each gene. TCRdb itself ran the multiplex PCR reads through MiXCR, one entry per CDR3 protein. The profile covers tens of thousands of distinct CDR3 sequences, with 35% to 50% appearing a single time and more than 30% taken by the ten largest. Sequencing was performed on PBMCs, taken before or after stereotactic body radiation therapy (not recorded which). The receptors come from a donor over 45 with non-small cell lung cancer.

This clonotype occurred many times. V is TRBV18 and J is TRBJ2-2; the D call may be TRBD1 or TRBD2 (5 bases each). This CDR3 has 14 amino acids. Germline CDR1 is KGHSH and CDR2 is LQKENI. Deletions cut 6 bases from V and 1 base from J, with 9 bases between. Here the CDR3 DNA reads TGTGCCAGCTCTCGGGACGAGAACACCGGGGAGCTGTTTTTT. Protein sequence: CASSRDENTGELFF. The full variable domain, rest sourced from reference TRBV18 and TRBJ2-2, is NAGVMQNPRHLVRRRGQEARLRCSPMKGHSHVYWYRQLPEEGLKFMVYLQKENIIDESGMPKERFSAEFPKEGPSILRIQQVVRGDSAAYFCASSRDENTGELFFGEGSRLTVL.

On this clonotype itself: This could be a read error, since a much larger clone is one nucleotide away. V and J are TRBV6-5 and TRBJ2-7, with TRBD1 matching 9 bases. The CDR3 is 14 amino acids. CDR1 and CDR2 from the germline V gene are MNHEY and SVGAGI. V was clipped by 4 bases and J by 4 bases; unmatched bases: 5. The CDR3 coding sequence is TGTGCCAGCAGTTCCGGGACAGGGCTGTACGAGCAGTACTTC. Encoded protein: CASSSGTGLYEQYF.

As regards this clonotype: A much larger clone differs from this one at a single base, so this may be a read error. CDR3 in DNA: TGTTCCATCACCCCTAGCGGGGACGGGGAGCTGTTTTTT. It encodes CSITPSGDGELFF. This chain uses TRBV10-3 with TRBJ2-2; 9 positions agree with TRBD2. Per germline, CDR1 ENHRY and CDR2 SYGVKD. This CDR3 comprises 13 residues.

This sequence joins TRBV6-2 or TRBV6-3 and TRBJ1-5, with 7 bases lining up with TRBD1. Germline trimming cut 6 bases from V and 0 bases from J; bases unmatched to any gene: 11. Per the germline V gene, CDR1 is MNHEY and CDR2 is SVGEGT. The CDR3 extends over 17 amino acids. CDR3 sequence: CASRGDRQNLSNQPQHF. CDR3 sequence (DNA): TGTGCCAGCAGGGGGGACAGACAGAATCTTAGCAATCAGCCCCAGCATTTT.

The chain has TRBV24-1 and TRBJ2-3; the match to TRBD2 covers 12 bases. Germline V gene lookup returns CDR1 KGHDR and CDR2 SFDVKD. V was clipped by 4 bases and J by 1 base; unmatched bases: 5. This CDR3 contains 17 residues. The CDR3 protein is CATSDRLAGVGTDTQYF. DNA of the CDR3: TGTGCCACCAGTGACAGACTAGCGGGAGTAGGCACAGATACGCAGTATTTT.

This clonotype was counted at least ten times. J is TRBJ1-3 and V is TRBV10-3; tentatively, D is TRBD1 (5 bases). This CDR3 has 15 amino acids. Germline-derived CDR1 and CDR2 are ENHRY and SYGVKD. The V gene lost 2 bases and the J gene lost 0 bases, with 8 bases spanning the gap. The chain's CDR3 is CAISEGGTSGNTIYF. The CDR3 DNA reads TGTGCCATCAGTGAGGGGGGAACCTCTGGAAACACCATATATTTT.

On this clonotype: This probably arose from a read error, given a far larger clone one base away. The rearrangement joins TRBV6-2 or TRBV6-3 to TRBJ2-1; 12 bases are shared with TRBD2. Germline CDR1 reads MNHEY; CDR2 reads SVGEGT. CDR3 length: 14 amino acids. CDR3 region: CASGYLAGGGEQFF. As DNA, the CDR3 is TGTGCCAGCGGTTATCTAGCGGGGGGGGGTGAGCAGTTCTTC.

This clonotype showed up many times. This chain joins TRBV2 and TRBJ2-7, with 10 bases fitting TRBD2. CDR1 is SNHLY, CDR2 FYNNEI, per germline. This CDR3 contains 15 residues. V was clipped by 6 bases and J by 1 base; unmatched bases: 6. CDR3 residues: CASSATSGVSYEQYF. DNA of the CDR3: TGTGCCAGCAGCGCTACTAGCGGGGTTTCCTACGAGCAGTACTTC.

This clonotype was seen only a few times. This chain connects TRBV5-4 to TRBJ2-7; TRBD2 matches at 9 bases. J was trimmed by 4 bases and V by 5 bases; bases with no gene match: 13. The CDR3 is made up of 16 amino acids. Looked up from germline, CDR1 is SGHNT and CDR2 is YYREEE (reference sequence). The CDR3 DNA reads TGTGCCAGCAGATCCGGCGGGGGGGCGGGAGAATACGAGCAGTACTTC. It is translated as CASRSGGGAGEYEQYF.

Remarks on this clonotype: The final CDR3 position lacks the conserved phenylalanine or tryptophan, pointing to a likely read error. The V call is TRBV7-9, the J call TRBJ1-1; a possible D gene is TRBD1 (5 bases). Germline V gives CDR1 SEHNR, CDR2 FQNEAQ (reference sequence). The CDR3 is 16 residues long. DNA for the CDR3: TGTGACAGCAGCTTACCGCGTTTTCAGGGGAACACTGAAGCTTTCCTT. Its protein is CDSSLPRFQGNTEAFL.

As for this clonotype: Since a much larger clone is just one base distant, this may be a read error. The chain combines TRBV10-2 with TRBJ2-6; TRBD2 might be the D (5 bases). The CDR3 is made up of 16 amino acids. From germline, CDR1 is WSHSY and CDR2 SAAADI. CDR3 in DNA: TGCGCCAGCAGTGAGTGGAGGCCCGAGAGGGCCAACTTCCTGACTTTC. Translated, it gives CASSEWRPERANFLTF.

Points on this clonotype: Possible read error: a much larger clone is one base away. DNA for the CDR3: TGCAGTGCGTCGGTGGCGTCGATGACCCAGTACTTC. Amino acid sequence: CSASVASMTQYF. The chain employs TRBV20-1 and TRBJ2-5; D is undetermined. CDR3 size: 12 residues. CDR1 DFQATT and CDR2 SNEGSKA come from the germline V gene (reference sequence). V was pared by 6 bases and J by 7 bases, with 15 bases between.

This clonotype came up once. The junction departs from the called germline gene at one end, perhaps through a read error. This sequence joins TRBV11-1 and TRBJ2-1; 7 positions agree with TRBD2. CDR3 length: 13 amino acids. The germline V gene encodes CDR1 SGHAT and CDR2 FQDESV (reference sequence). The CDR3 reads CATSGINANEQFF. CDR3 bases: TGTGCCACCAGCGGGATAAATGCCAATGAGCAGTTCTTC.

With regard to this clonotype: A much larger clone differs from this one at a single base, so this may be a read error. The genes are TRBV7-9 and TRBJ1-4, with D possibly matching TRBD1 (6 bases). The germline V gene encodes CDR1 SEHNR and CDR2 FQNEAQ (reference sequence). The CDR3 extends over 14 amino acids. V was trimmed by 10 bases and J by 4 bases, leaving 16 bases between them. The CDR3 sequence is CANRQGQHNEKLFF. In nucleotides, the CDR3 is TGTGCCAACAGGCAAGGACAGCATAATGAAAAACTGTTTTTT.

CDR3 residues: CASSFWAGGLDGELFF. The CDR3 DNA sequence: TGTGCCAGCAGCTTTTGGGCGGGAGGGTTGGACGGGGAGCTGTTTTTT. This chain links TRBV7-2 with TRBJ2-2; 9 bases fit TRBD2. The CDR3 sequence is 16 residues long. V dropped 3 bases and J dropped 7; count of bases not matched to a gene: 9. Germline V lookup: CDR1 SGHTA, CDR2 FQGNSA. Complete variable domain (other parts from reference TRBV7-2 and TRBJ2-2): GAGVSQSPSNKVTEKGKDVELRCDPISGHTALYWYRQSLGQGLEFLIYFQGNSAPDKSGLPSDRFSAERTGGSVSTLTIQRTQQEDSAVYLCASSFWAGGLDGELFFGEGSRLTVL.

Details on this clonotype: A much larger clone differs by one base, so this may be a read error. The chain carries TRBV28 and TRBJ1-1; weak D call: TRBD1 (5 bases). The CDR3 sequence is 15 residues long. In germline, CDR1 is MDHEN, CDR2 SYDVKM. Trimming removed 4 bases from V and 6 bases from J, with 18 bases in between. The CDR3 DNA is TGTGCCAGCAGTTGGGAGGGGTCCCCAGCGCCTGAAGCTTTCTTT. This codes for CASSWEGSPAPEAFF.

V and J are TRBV27 and TRBJ2-1; possible D gene TRBD2, 6 bases. Trimming left V 3 bases short and J 10 bases short, with 19 bases between. The CDR3 runs 15 residues. The germline CDR1 and CDR2 sequences are MNHEY and SMNVEV (reference sequence). For the CDR3, the DNA is TGTGCCAGCAGTTTCTCAGCGGTTGGGGCGGGGGAGCAGTTCTTC. Amino acids: CASSFSAVGAGEQFF.

This chain uses TRBV9 with TRBJ2-3; D could derive from TRBD1 or TRBD2 (5 bases each). Germline loops: CDR1 SGDLS, CDR2 YYNGEE. The CDR3 sequence is 16 residues long. V was shortened by 4 bases and J by 1 base, with 16 bases between the two germline ends. As DNA, the CDR3 is TGTGCCAGCAGCACTAGTGGGGGATGCGGCACAGATACGCAGTATTTT. Its translation is CASSTSGGCGTDTQYF.